In its sample, the clone carrying this T cell receptor (beta chain) was seen many times. Its antigen remains unknown. These patients, aged 18 to 65, had recently diagnosed hyperthyroidism lasting under 2 months. For the diagnoses, clinical symptoms, serum thyroxine and TRAb, thyroid ultrasound and orbital computed tomography were used. The authors took PBMCs from 10 ml fresh peripheral blood. The data belong to a study of T cells in Graves' hyperthyroidism and ophthalmopathy. Study-wide findings and caveats: Most expanded thyroid clonotypes above 0.001 also appeared in blood.

Germline V gene lookup returns CDR1 KGHSH and CDR2 LQKENI. V trimming: 3 bases; J trimming: 1 base; junction bases outside the gene matches: 0. The CDR3 length is 14 residues. Authors of the study amplified TCR beta CDR3 regions from RNA transcripts. When the TCR CDR3 underwent first-round RT-PCR, the HTBI primer set was used. TCRdb passed the multiplex PCR reads through MiXCR, listing each CDR3 protein once. The sample shows over 300,000 distinct CDR3 sequences, around 14% of them seen only once. The chain employs TRBV18 and TRBJ2-1; 7 bases align to TRBD1. The sequenced sample was blood. The receptor was derived from a woman aged 60-70 years with Graves' hyperthyroidism. This CDR3 is CASSPGQSYNEQFF. Here the CDR3 DNA reads TGTGCCAGCTCACCGGGACAGTCCTACAATGAGCAGTTCTTC.